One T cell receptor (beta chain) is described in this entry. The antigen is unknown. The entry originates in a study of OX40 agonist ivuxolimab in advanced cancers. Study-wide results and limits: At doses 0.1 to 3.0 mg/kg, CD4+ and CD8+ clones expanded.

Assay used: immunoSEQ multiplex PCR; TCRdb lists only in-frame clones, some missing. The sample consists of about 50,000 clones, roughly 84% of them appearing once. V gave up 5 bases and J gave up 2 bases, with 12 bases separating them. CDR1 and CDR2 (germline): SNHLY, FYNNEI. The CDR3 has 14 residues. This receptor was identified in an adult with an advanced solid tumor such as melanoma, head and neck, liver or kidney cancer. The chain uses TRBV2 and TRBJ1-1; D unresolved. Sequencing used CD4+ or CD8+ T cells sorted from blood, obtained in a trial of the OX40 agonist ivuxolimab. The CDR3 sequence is CASSSTGRNTEAFF. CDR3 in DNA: TGTGCCAGCAGTTCGACCGGGCGAAACACTGAAGCTTTCTTT.